Listed below are T cell receptor beta chains from one sample, sequenced in a study of T cells in Graves' hyperthyroidism and ophthalmopathy. TCRdb analysed the multiplex PCR reads with MiXCR anew, one entry per CDR3 protein. The sample contains some 500,000 distinct CDR3 sequences, 14% of which appear only once. The sample comprised blood. The receptors were sampled from a woman in her late teens or twenties with Graves' hyperthyroidism. The CDR3 runs from the conserved cysteine through the conserved F or W. A D gene is named only where the DNA matches it firmly. Where a row states a size, it is once, few, many or the class of an expanded clone; other rows omit it.

-	TRBJ2-5	many	12	TRBV29-1	CSGSTREETQYF	TGCTCAGGGTCAACGAGGGAAGAGACCCAGTACTTC
TRBD1	TRBJ1-1	many	14	TRBV3-1	CASRGTDMNTEAFF	TGTGCCAGCCGCGGGACAGACATGAACACTGAAGCTTTCTTT
-	TRBJ1-2	few	17	TRBV3-1	CASSQHPGFTLSYGYTF	TGTGCCAGCAGCCAACACCCAGGGTTTACTCTTAGCTATGGCTACACCTTC
-	TRBJ1-4	many	16	TRBV11-3	CASSFTPVVTNEKLFF	TGTGCCAGCAGCTTTACCCCGGTTGTAACTAATGAAAAACTGTTTTTT
-	TRBJ2-3	many	15	TRBV5-1	CASTQAPPSTDTQYF	TGCGCCAGCACGCAAGCTCCCCCGAGTACAGATACGCAGTATTTT
-	TRBJ1-1	-	13	TRBV20-1	CSARWGMNTEAFF	TGCAGTGCTAGGTGGGGCATGAACACTGAAGCTTTCTTT
TRBD2	TRBJ2-2	-	17	TRBV25-1	CASATRRETGNTGELFF	TGTGCCAGCGCTACCAGGCGGGAGACGGGAAACACCGGGGAGCTGTTTTTT
-	TRBJ2-3	-	15	TRBV7-9	CASSVQGEGTDTQYF	TGTGCCAGCAGCGTCCAGGGGGAGGGGACAGATACGCAGTATTTT
-	TRBJ2-7	few	16	TRBV4-1	CASSLILAKSSYEQYF	TGCGCCAGCAGCCTGATATTAGCGAAAAGCTCCTACGAGCAGTACTTC
TRBD2	TRBJ2-7	few	14	TRBV5-4	CASSGGLAGDEQYF	TGTGCCAGCAGCGGGGGACTAGCGGGAGACGAGCAGTACTTC
TRBD2	TRBJ2-7	few	14	TRBV29-1	CSVVAGGLAHEQYF	TGCAGCGTTGTAGCGGGAGGGCTGGCCCACGAGCAGTACTTC
TRBD2	TRBJ2-1	many	14	TRBV6-2/TRBV6-3	CASKRLAGLDEQFF	TGTGCCAGCAAAAGACTAGCGGGCTTGGATGAGCAGTTCTTC
TRBD2	TRBJ2-5	few	17	TRBV10-3	CAIMSAISGTQSETQYF	TGTGCCATCATGTCGGCGATTAGCGGGACCCAGTCAGAGACCCAGTACTTC
TRBD2	TRBJ2-7	-	17	TRBV5-1	CASSLVSPSGRADEQYF	TGCGCCAGCAGCTTGGTAAGCCCTAGCGGGAGGGCGGACGAGCAGTACTTC
-	TRBJ2-2	-	17	TRBV6-5	CASSYSSRGASTGELFF	TGTGCCAGCAGTTACTCTTCACGGGGGGCAAGCACCGGGGAGCTGTTTTTT
-	TRBJ1-1	many	17	TRBV29-1	CSVEGGFLGQANTEAFF	TGCAGCGTTGAAGGTGGCTTCCTTGGGCAGGCGAACACTGAAGCTTTCTTT
-	TRBJ2-5	many	14	TRBV20-1	CSARDRTSQETQYF	TGCAGTGCTAGAGACCGGACGTCCCAAGAGACCCAGTACTTC
-	TRBJ2-5	many	16	TRBV12-3/TRBV12-4	CASSLAGMSGQETQYF	TGTGCCAGCAGTTTAGCGGGGATGTCGGGACAAGAGACCCAGTACTTC
TRBD1	TRBJ1-5	many	16	TRBV3-1	CASSQGDRHSNQPQHF	TGTGCCAGCAGCCAAGGGGACAGGCATAGCAATCAGCCCCAGCATTTT
-	TRBJ2-1	many	14	TRBV7-2	CASSSYGTFNEQFF	TGTGCCAGCAGCTCTTACGGGACGTTCAATGAGCAGTTCTTC
TRBD1	TRBJ2-4	many	16	TRBV12-3/TRBV12-4	CASSRIGGLAKNIQYF	TGTGCCAGCAGCCGAATAGGGGGCCTAGCCAAAAACATTCAGTACTTC
TRBD2	TRBJ2-2	many	16	TRBV2	CASSATSGRRTGELFF	TGTGCCAGCAGTGCAACTAGCGGGAGGAGAACCGGGGAGCTGTTTTTT
-	TRBJ2-3	many	13	TRBV6-4	CASSWDNTDTQYF	TGTGCCAGCAGTTGGGACAACACAGATACGCAGTATTTT
-	TRBJ2-3	many	12	TRBV2	CASSALADTQYF	TGTGCCAGCAGTGCTTTGGCAGATACGCAGTATTTT
-	TRBJ2-1	many	14	TRBV3-1	CASSHQGVYNEQFF	TGTGCCAGCAGTCACCAGGGAGTTTACAATGAGCAGTTCTTC
-	TRBJ1-1	few	14	TRBV9	CASSVAGRDTEAFF	TGTGCCAGCAGCGTAGCAGGGCGGGACACTGAAGCTTTCTTT
-	TRBJ2-1	many	16	TRBV7-8	CASSFRLGGGYNEQFF	TGTGCCAGCAGCTTTAGGCTGGGTGGGGGTTACAATGAGCAGTTCTTC
TRBD2	TRBJ2-1	many	15	TRBV11-1	CASSLTQREGREQFF	TGTGCCAGCAGCCTCACCCAGCGGGAGGGCCGGGAGCAGTTCTTC
TRBD2	TRBJ2-2	-	15	TRBV20-1	CSASEAGVDTGELFF	TGCAGTGCTAGCGAAGCGGGAGTAGACACCGGGGAGCTGTTTTTT
-	TRBJ2-2	few	20	TRBV19	CARKYRAGSSRGENTGELFF	TGTGCCCGAAAATACAGGGCGGGATCCTCTCGAGGGGAGAACACCGGGGAGCTGTTTTTT
-	TRBJ1-5	-	13	TRBV5-6	CASSRRRPQPQHF	TGTGCCAGCAGCCGTCGGAGACCTCAGCCCCAGCATTTT
-	TRBJ2-1	many	13	TRBV11-1	CASSLYSYNEQFF	TGTGCCAGCAGCTTATACAGCTACAATGAGCAGTTCTTC
TRBD1	TRBJ2-1	few	15	TRBV13	CASSAGGQGTYEQFF	TGTGCCAGCAGCGCCGGGGGACAGGGGACCTATGAGCAGTTCTTC
-	TRBJ2-1	many	13	TRBV29-1	CSVSLWTNNEQFF	TGCAGCGTTAGCCTTTGGACAAACAATGAGCAGTTCTTC
-	TRBJ1-1	many	13	TRBV6-1	CASSNKGITEAFF	TGTGCCAGCAGTAACAAGGGGATCACTGAAGCTTTCTTT
-	TRBJ2-4	few	15	TRBV7-8	CASSTNTSAKNIQYF	TGTGCCAGCAGCACCAATACTTCAGCCAAAAACATTCAGTACTTC
TRBD1	TRBJ2-7	many	15	TRBV11-3	CASSLASGTGYEQYF	TGTGCCAGCAGCTTAGCCTCCGGGACAGGATACGAGCAGTACTTC
TRBD2	TRBJ2-4	few	18	TRBV9	CASSVGGGTSGGGNIQYF	TGTGCCAGCAGCGTAGGAGGAGGGACTAGCGGAGGGGGGAACATTCAGTACTTC
TRBD2	TRBJ2-3	many	13	TRBV6-1	CASGTSGGDTQYF	TGTGCCAGCGGGACTAGCGGTGGGGATACGCAGTATTTT
-	TRBJ1-5	many	16	TRBV12-3/TRBV12-4	CASREGGGTANQPQHF	TGTGCCAGCAGGGAGGGAGGTGGGACTGCCAATCAGCCCCAGCATTTT
TRBD2	TRBJ2-7	many	13	TRBV5-1	CATKAGERSEQYF	TGCGCCACGAAAGCGGGAGAAAGAAGCGAGCAGTACTTC